The entry below describes one TCR beta chain. One entry per CDR3 protein results from TCRdb running MiXCR on the RT-PCR reads. The data show 650,000 to 800,000 distinct CDR3 sequences, 11% to 15% seen once. This CDR3 is built from 13 residues. Trimming stripped 5 bases from V and 8 bases from J, with 16 bases between. Per germline, CDR1 SGHDT and CDR2 YYEEEE. The V call is TRBV5-6, the J call TRBJ1-2, with no clear D. Sequenced material: memory CD4+ T cells from blood. The TCR was taken from a female donor in good health, serving as a healthy control. The DNA for the CDR3 is TGTGCCAGCAGACCGGGCCACGAGGGCGGCTACACCTTC. It is translated as CASRPGHEGGYTF. Combining the CDR3 with reference TRBV5-6 and TRBJ1-2 gives the whole variable domain DAGVTQSPTHLIKTRGQQVTLRCSPKSGHDTVSWYQQALGQGPQFIFQYYEEEERQRGNFPDRFSGHQFPNYSSELNVNALLLGDSALYLCASRPGHEGGYTFGSGTRLTVV.